These T cell receptor beta chains were read from a single sample in a study of blood T cell repertoires in COVID-19. Assay used: immunoSEQ multiplex PCR; TCRdb lists only in-frame clones, some missing. The data show some 200,000 clones, with around 80% seen just once and 5.5% held by the top ten. The sequenced sample was peripheral blood. Receptor source: a woman aged 65 to 85 with acute or convalescent COVID-19. CDR3s include the opening cysteine and the closing phenylalanine or tryptophan. The order of the fields is V gene, J gene, D gene, clone size, CDR3 DNA, CDR3 protein. The D gene is left open where the match is weak. Clone size appears in some rows only: once, few, many, or a class for an expanded clone.

v_gene: TRBV6-2/TRBV6-3
j_gene: TRBJ1-3
d_gene: TRBD1
abundance: NA
CDR3nt: TGTGCCAGCAGTTATGTCAGGGGGAAGACTGGAAACACCATATATTTT
CDR3aa: CASSYVRGKTGNTIYF

v_gene: TRBV7-2
j_gene: TRBJ1-1
d_gene: TRBD1
abundance: few
CDR3nt: TGTGCCAGCAGCACCGCGACAGGGGGCGGCACTGAAGCTTTCTTT
CDR3aa: CASSTATGGGTEAFF

v_gene: TRBV5-1
j_gene: TRBJ2-2
d_gene: NA
abundance: NA
CDR3nt: TGCGCCAGCAGCCCAATGAGCGGGAACACCGGGGAGCTGTTTTTT
CDR3aa: CASSPMSGNTGELFF

v_gene: TRBV3-1/TRBV3-2
j_gene: TRBJ2-5
d_gene: NA
abundance: few
CDR3nt: TGTGCCAGCAGCCTCAGGGTTGGGGAGACCCAGTACTTC
CDR3aa: CASSLRVGETQYF

v_gene: TRBV5-4
j_gene: TRBJ2-3
d_gene: TRBD2
abundance: NA
CDR3nt: TGTGCCAGCAGCTGGGCCGGGACTAGCGGGAGTCGGACAGATACGCAGTATTTT
CDR3aa: CASSWAGTSGSRTDTQYF

v_gene: TRBV5-6
j_gene: TRBJ1-2
d_gene: NA
abundance: NA
CDR3nt: TGTGCCAGCAGCTTTTTAAACAGGGATAACTATGGCTACACCTTC
CDR3aa: CASSFLNRDNYGYTF

v_gene: TRBV7-2
j_gene: TRBJ1-1
d_gene: NA
abundance: few
CDR3nt: TGTGCCAGCAGCCAGACAGACACTGAAGCTTTCTTT
CDR3aa: CASSQTDTEAFF

v_gene: TRBV3-1/TRBV3-2
j_gene: TRBJ1-3
d_gene: NA
abundance: NA
CDR3nt: TGTGCCAGCAGCCGAGCGACAGACTCTGGAAACACCATATATTTT
CDR3aa: CASSRATDSGNTIYF

v_gene: TRBV4-1
j_gene: TRBJ2-1
d_gene: TRBD1
abundance: NA
CDR3nt: TGCGCCAGCAGCCACCCGATTCGACAGGGGTACAATGAGCAGTTCTTC
CDR3aa: CASSHPIRQGYNEQFF

v_gene: TRBV6-5
j_gene: TRBJ2-5
d_gene: NA
abundance: NA
CDR3nt: TGTGCCAGCAGTATTACAGCCGGGGTGCTCCAGTACTTC
CDR3aa: CASSITAGVLQYF

v_gene: TRBV5-1
j_gene: TRBJ1-2
d_gene: NA
abundance: NA
CDR3nt: TGCGCCAGCGCAAACCCAGGGGCGGTTAACTATGGCTACACCTTC
CDR3aa: CASANPGAVNYGYTF

v_gene: TRBV19
j_gene: TRBJ1-1
d_gene: TRBD1
abundance: NA
CDR3nt: TGTGCCAGTAGAGGACAGGGGACGAACACTGAAGCTTTCTTT
CDR3aa: CASRGQGTNTEAFF

v_gene: TRBV11-2
j_gene: TRBJ2-1
d_gene: TRBD1
abundance: NA
CDR3nt: TGTGCCAGCAGCTACGGGACAGACAATGAGCAGTTCTTC
CDR3aa: CASSYGTDNEQFF

v_gene: TRBV12-3/TRBV12-4
j_gene: TRBJ1-2
d_gene: NA
abundance: NA
CDR3nt: TGTGCCAGCAGTTTCGGAGACTATGGCTACACCTTC
CDR3aa: CASSFGDYGYTF

v_gene: TRBV3-1/TRBV3-2
j_gene: TRBJ2-2
d_gene: TRBD2
abundance: NA
CDR3nt: TGTGCCAGCAGCCAAGTTCTACTAGCGGGTAACGGGGAGCTGTTTTTT
CDR3aa: CASSQVLLAGNGELFF

v_gene: TRBV6-5
j_gene: TRBJ2-5
d_gene: NA
abundance: many
CDR3nt: TGTGCCAGCAGTCCAAGTGCGGGGATGGAGACCCAGTACTTC
CDR3aa: CASSPSAGMETQYF

v_gene: TRBV6-5
j_gene: TRBJ1-5
d_gene: NA
abundance: once
CDR3nt: TGTGCCAGCAGAAACCAGGGGAATCAGCCCCAGCATTTT
CDR3aa: CASRNQGNQPQHF